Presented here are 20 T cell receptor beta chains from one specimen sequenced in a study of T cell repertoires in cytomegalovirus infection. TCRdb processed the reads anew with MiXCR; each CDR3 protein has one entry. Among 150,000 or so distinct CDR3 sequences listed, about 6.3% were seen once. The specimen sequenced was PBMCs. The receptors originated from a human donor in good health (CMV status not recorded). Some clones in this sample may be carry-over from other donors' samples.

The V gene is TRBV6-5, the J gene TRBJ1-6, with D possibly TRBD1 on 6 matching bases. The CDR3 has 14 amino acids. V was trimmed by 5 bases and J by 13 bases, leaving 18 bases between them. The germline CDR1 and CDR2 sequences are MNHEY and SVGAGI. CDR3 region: CASSQGLAAGPLHF. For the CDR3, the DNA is TGTGCCAGCAGTCAGGGGTTGGCTGCGGGTCCCCTCCACTTT.

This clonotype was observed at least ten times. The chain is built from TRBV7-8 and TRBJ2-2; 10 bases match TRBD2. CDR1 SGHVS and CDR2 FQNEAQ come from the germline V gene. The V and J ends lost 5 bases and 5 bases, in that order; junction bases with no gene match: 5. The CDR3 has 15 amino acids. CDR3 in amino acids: CASSPSSGGTGELFF. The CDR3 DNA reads TGTGCCAGCAGCCCGTCTAGCGGGGGAACCGGGGAGCTGTTTTTT.

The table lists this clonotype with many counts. The CDR3 DNA is TGTGCCAGCAGTTCCCAGGGAAGCTCCTACAATGAGCAGTTCTTC. Protein: CASSSQGSSYNEQFF. The chain uses TRBV7-3 and TRBJ2-1; weak D call: TRBD1 (5 bases). Looked up from germline, CDR1 is SGHTA and CDR2 is FQGTGA. Trimming shortened V by 6 bases and J by 0 bases, and 12 bases separated the two germline ends. There are 15 residues in the CDR3.

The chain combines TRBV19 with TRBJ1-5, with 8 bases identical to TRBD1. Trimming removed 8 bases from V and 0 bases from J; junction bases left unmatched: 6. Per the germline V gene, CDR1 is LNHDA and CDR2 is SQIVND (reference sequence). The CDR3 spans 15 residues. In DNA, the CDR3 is TGTGCCAGTCGGACAGGGAGGTTTAGCAATCAGCCCCAGCATTTT. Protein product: CASRTGRFSNQPQHF.

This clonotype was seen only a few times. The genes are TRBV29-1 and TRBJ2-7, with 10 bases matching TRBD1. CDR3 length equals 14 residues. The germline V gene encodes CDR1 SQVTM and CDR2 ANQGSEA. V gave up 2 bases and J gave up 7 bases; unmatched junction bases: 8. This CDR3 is CSVEIGQGVGEQYF. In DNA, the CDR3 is TGCAGCGTTGAAATCGGACAGGGGGTCGGTGAGCAGTACTTC.

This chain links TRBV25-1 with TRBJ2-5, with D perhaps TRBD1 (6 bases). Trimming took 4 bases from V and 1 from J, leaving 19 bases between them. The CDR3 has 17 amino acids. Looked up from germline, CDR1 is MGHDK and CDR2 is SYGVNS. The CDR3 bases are TGTGCCAGCAGTGCCCGACAGGTGGCCGGTATCCAAGAGACCCAGTACTTC. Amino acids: CASSARQVAGIQETQYF. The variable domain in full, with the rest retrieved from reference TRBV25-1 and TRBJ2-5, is EADIYQTPRYLVIGTGKKITLECSQTMGHDKMYWYQQDPGMELHLIHYSYGVNSTEKGDLSSESTVSRIRTEHFPLTLESARPSHTSQYLCASSARQVAGIQETQYFGPGTRLLVL.

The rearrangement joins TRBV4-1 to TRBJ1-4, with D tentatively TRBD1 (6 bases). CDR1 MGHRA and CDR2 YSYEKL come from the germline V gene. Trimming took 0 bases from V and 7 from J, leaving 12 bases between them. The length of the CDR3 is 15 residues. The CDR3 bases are TGCGCCAGCAGCCAAGAGCAGGGGTTAGGTGAAAAACTGTTTTTT. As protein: CASSQEQGLGEKLFF.

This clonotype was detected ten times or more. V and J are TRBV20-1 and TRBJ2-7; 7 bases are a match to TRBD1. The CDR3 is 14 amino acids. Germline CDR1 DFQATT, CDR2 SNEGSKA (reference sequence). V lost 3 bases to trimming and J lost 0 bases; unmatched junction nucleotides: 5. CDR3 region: CSASRGHPSYEQYF. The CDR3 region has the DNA TGCAGTGCTAGTAGGGGGCACCCCTCCTACGAGCAGTACTTC.

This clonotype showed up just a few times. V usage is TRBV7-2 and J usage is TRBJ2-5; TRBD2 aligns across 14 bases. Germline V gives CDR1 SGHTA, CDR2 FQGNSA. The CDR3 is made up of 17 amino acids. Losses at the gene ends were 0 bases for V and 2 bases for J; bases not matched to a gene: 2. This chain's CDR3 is CASSLAGTSGGQETQYF. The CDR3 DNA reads TGTGCCAGCAGCTTAGCGGGGACTAGCGGGGGTCAAGAGACCCAGTACTTC. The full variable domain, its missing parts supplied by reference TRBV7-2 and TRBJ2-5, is GAGVSQSPSNKVTEKGKDVELRCDPISGHTALYWYRQSLGQGLEFLIYFQGNSAPDKSGLPSDRFSAERTGGSVSTLTIQRTQQEDSAVYLCASSLAGTSGGQETQYFGPGTRLLVL.

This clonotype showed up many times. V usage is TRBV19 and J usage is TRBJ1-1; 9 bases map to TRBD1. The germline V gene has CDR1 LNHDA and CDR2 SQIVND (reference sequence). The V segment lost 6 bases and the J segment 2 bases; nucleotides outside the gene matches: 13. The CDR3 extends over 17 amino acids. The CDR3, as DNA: TGTGCCAGTAGCCTGAGTCCCCCGGGACAGGGTAACACTGAAGCTTTCTTT. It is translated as CASSLSPPGQGNTEAFF.

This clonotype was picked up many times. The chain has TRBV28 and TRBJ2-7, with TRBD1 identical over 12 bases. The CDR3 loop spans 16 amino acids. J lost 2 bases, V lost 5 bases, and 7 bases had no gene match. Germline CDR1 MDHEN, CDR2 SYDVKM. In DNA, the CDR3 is TGTGCCAGCAGTGCCCCGGGACAGGGGGCAACCTACGAGCAGTACTTC. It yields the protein CASSAPGQGATYEQYF.

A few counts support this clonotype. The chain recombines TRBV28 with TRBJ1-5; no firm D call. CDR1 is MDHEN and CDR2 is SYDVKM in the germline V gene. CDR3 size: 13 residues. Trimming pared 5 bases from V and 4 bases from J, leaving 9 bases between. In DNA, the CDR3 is TGTGCCAGCAGTCCACCCTCTAATCAGCCCCAGCATTTT. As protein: CASSPPSNQPQHF.

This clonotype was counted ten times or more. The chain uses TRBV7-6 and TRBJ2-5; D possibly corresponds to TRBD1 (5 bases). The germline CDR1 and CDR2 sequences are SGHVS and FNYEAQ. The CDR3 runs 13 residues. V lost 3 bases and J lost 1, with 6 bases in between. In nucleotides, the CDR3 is TGTGCCAGCAGCTTCAGGGTCCAAGAGACCCAGTACTTC. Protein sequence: CASSFRVQETQYF.

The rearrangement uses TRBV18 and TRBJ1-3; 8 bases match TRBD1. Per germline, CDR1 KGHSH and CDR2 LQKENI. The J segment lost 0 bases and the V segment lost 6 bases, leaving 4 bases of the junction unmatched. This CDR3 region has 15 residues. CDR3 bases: TGTGCCAGCTCCCCCGGGACAGGCTCTGGAAACACCATATATTTT. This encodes CASSPGTGSGNTIYF.

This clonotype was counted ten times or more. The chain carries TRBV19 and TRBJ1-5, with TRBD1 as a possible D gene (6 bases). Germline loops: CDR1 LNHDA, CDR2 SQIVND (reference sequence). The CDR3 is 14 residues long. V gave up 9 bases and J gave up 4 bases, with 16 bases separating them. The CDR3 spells CASRSEGGNQPQHF. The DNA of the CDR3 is TGTGCCAGCCGGTCAGAGGGGGGGAATCAGCCCCAGCATTTT.

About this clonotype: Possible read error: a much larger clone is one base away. CDR3 bases: TGTACCAGCTCGACCTCACACGCCCAACCGGGAGCTTTCTTT. Translation: CTSSTSHAQPGAFF. The chain combines TRBV18 with TRBJ1-1; D is undetermined. The germline CDR1 and CDR2 sequences are KGHSH and LQKENI. The CDR3 spans 14 residues.

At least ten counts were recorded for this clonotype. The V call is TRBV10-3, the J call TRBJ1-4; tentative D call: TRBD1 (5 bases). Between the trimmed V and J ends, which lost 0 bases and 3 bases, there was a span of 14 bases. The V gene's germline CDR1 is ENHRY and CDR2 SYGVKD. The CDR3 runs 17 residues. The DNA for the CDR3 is TGTGCCATCAGTGAGTCGGGCGCTGGGGCGGCTAATGAAAAACTGTTTTTT. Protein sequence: CAISESGAGAANEKLFF.

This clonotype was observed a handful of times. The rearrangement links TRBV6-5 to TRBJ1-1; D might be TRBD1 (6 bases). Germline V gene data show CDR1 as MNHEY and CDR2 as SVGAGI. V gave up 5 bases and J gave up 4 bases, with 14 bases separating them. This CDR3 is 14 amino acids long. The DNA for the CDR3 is TGTGCCAGCAGTATAACAGGGTTAGTCACTGAAGCTTTCTTT. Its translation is CASSITGLVTEAFF.

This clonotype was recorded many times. The CDR3, as DNA: TGTGCCAGTGGACCTATTGAAGTTGGGGAGCAGTACTTC. Translation: CASGPIEVGEQYF. The chain uses TRBV19 and TRBJ2-7; D uncertain. V was clipped by 8 bases and J by 7 bases, with 18 bases between them. Germline V CDR1 and CDR2: LNHDA, SQIVND (reference sequence). CDR3 length equals 13 residues.

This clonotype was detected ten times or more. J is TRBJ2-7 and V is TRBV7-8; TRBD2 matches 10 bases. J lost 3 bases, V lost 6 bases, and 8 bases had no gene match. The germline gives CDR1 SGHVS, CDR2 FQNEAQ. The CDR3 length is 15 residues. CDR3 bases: TGTGCCAGCAGGAACCCTAGCGGGGGCCGCTACGAGCAGTACTTC. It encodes CASRNPSGGRYEQYF.